This T cell receptor beta chain stems from a study of cytotoxic CD8 clonotypes in ibrutinib-treated CLL. Study-wide context: Sequenced samples delivered averages of around 250,000 productive templates and some 93,000 productive rearrangements.

Profiled with immunoSEQ multiplex PCR; TCRdb holds only in-frame clones, not every one. The profile shows 150,000 to 200,000 clones, over 75% of them singletons. The starting material was PBMCs, obtained at disease progression, from a patient treated with ibrutinib. The sequence derives from a human donor with chronic lymphocytic leukemia.

CDR3 sequence (DNA): TGTGCCAGCCGAACAGGGAGCCAAGAGACCCAGTACTTC. Translation gives CASRTGSQETQYF. The V call is TRBV11-3, the J call TRBJ2-5; a weak D match, TRBD1 (6 bases). The CDR3 length is 13 residues. The germline V gene has CDR1 SGHNT and CDR2 YENEEA. Trimming removed 8 bases from V and 1 base from J, with 11 bases in between.